The entry that follows covers one T cell receptor (beta chain) sequence. The data were obtained in a study of blood T cell repertoires in COVID-19. Data came from immunoSEQ multiplex PCR; TCRdb stores just in-frame clones and leaves some out. The sample has about 110,000 clones, over 60% seen once. The CDR3 runs 14 residues. Looked up from germline, CDR1 is KGHSH and CDR2 is LQKENI. V gave up 3 bases and J gave up 2 bases, with 8 bases separating them. Seattle's cohort entered during active infection and was followed longitudinally. The V and J genes are TRBV18 and TRBJ1-5, with D hard to call. Sequencing was carried out using peripheral blood. This sequence originates from a man older than 75 with COVID-19, enrolled during active disease. The CDR3 nucleotides are TGTGCCAGCTCACCCGACATTGGCAATCAGCCCCAGCATTTT. Residues: CASSPDIGNQPQHF.